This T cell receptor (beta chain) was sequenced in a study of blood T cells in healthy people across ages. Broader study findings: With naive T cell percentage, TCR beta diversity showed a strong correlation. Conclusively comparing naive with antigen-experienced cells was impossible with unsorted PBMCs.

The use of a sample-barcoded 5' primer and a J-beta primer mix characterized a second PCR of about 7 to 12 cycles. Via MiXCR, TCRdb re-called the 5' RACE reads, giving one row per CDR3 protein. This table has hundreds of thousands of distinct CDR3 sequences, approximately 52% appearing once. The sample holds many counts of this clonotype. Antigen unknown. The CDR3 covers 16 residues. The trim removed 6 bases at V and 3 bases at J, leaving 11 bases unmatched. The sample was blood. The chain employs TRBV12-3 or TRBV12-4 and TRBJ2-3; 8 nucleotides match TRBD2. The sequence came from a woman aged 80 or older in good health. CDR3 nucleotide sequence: TGTGCCAGCAGGTTAAGGGCGGGAGGTACTACAGATACGCAGTATTTT. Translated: CASRLRAGGTTDTQYF.